What follows are 32 T cell receptor beta chains derived from one specimen sequenced in a study of T cell repertoires in cytomegalovirus infection. TCRdb reprocessed the reads with MiXCR, giving one entry per CDR3 protein. The repertoire includes around 350,000 distinct CDR3 sequences, 15% to 20% of them detected once, and roughly 9% sits in the top ten. The sample was PBMCs. The receptors here all came from a human donor in good health (CMV status not recorded). Some clones in this sample may be carry-over from other donors' samples.

This clonotype showed up many times. V and J are TRBV28 and TRBJ2-5; D gene ambiguous. V was trimmed by 3 bases and J by 0 bases, leaving 2 bases between them. The CDR3 is made up of 12 amino acids. Germline values: CDR1 MDHEN, CDR2 SYDVKM. For the CDR3, the DNA is TGTGCCAGCAGTTTTAACCAAGAGACCCAGTACTTC. Translated, it gives CASSFNQETQYF.

Remarks on this clonotype: It may be a read error: a sequence one base away is much more abundant. The chain has TRBV7-9 and TRBJ1-6; D uncertain. The length of the CDR3 is 13 residues. Per germline, CDR1 SEHNR and CDR2 FQNEAQ (reference sequence). The CDR3 region has the DNA TGTGCCAGCCGCTTAGGTGCGGATTCACCCCTCCACTTT. It yields the protein CASRLGADSPLHF.

The CDR3 DNA sequence: TGCAGTGTTATCGGGACAGGGGTAGGGGAGCAGTACTTC. It translates to CSVIGTGVGEQYF. The J gene is TRBJ2-7, the V gene TRBV20-1; 10 bases match TRBD1. This CDR3 region has 13 residues. Germline V gene data show CDR1 as DFQATT and CDR2 as SNEGSKA (reference sequence). V shed 7 bases, J shed 7 bases, and the junction held 10 bases outside the gene matches.

This clonotype turned up a few times. This chain uses TRBV3-1 with TRBJ1-5; D ambiguous. The length of the CDR3 is 14 residues. V was cut by 1 base and J by 8 bases, with 12 bases left in between. Germline V gene lookup returns CDR1 LGHDT and CDR2 YNNKEL (reference sequence). DNA of the CDR3: TGTGCCAGCAGCCAAGGTCTCGGTGCAGAGCCCCAGCATTTT. Its translation is CASSQGLGAEPQHF.

This clonotype was seen repeatedly, ten times or more. This chain joins TRBV5-4 and TRBJ2-1; 9 positions agree with TRBD2. The germline V gene has CDR1 SGHNT and CDR2 YYREEE (reference sequence). The CDR3 has 14 residues. With V trimmed by 2 bases and J by 9 bases, 6 bases remained unmatched. The CDR3 loop reads CASSLEREVGEQFF. As DNA, the CDR3 is TGTGCCAGCAGCTTAGAGCGGGAGGTAGGTGAGCAGTTCTTC.

This clonotype was recorded a few times. The chain recombines TRBV5-4 with TRBJ2-1; D possibly corresponds to TRBD2 (6 bases). V was shortened by 0 bases and J by 1 base, with 11 bases between the two germline ends. Germline values: CDR1 SGHNT, CDR2 YYREEE (reference sequence). This CDR3 contains 16 residues. The CDR3 nucleotides are TGTGCCAGCAGCTTGGGGGCGCGGGGATCCTACAATGAGCAGTTCTTC. This codes for CASSLGARGSYNEQFF. The full variable domain, with the rest looked up from reference TRBV5-4 and TRBJ2-1, is ETGVTQSPTHLIKTRGQQVTLRCSSQSGHNTVSWYQQALGQGPQFIFQYYREEENGRGNFPPRFSGLQFPNYSSELNVNALELDDSALYLCASSLGARGSYNEQFFGPGTRLTVL.

This clonotype has only a few counts. The V and J genes are TRBV20-1 and TRBJ2-1, with 7 nucleotides matching TRBD2. The CDR3 spans 17 residues. Trimming cost V 0 bases and J 2 bases; bases outside gene matches: 10. The germline V gene encodes CDR1 DFQATT and CDR2 SNEGSKA (reference sequence). The CDR3 loop is CSARERALAATYNEQFF. In nucleotides, the CDR3 is TGCAGTGCTAGAGAAAGGGCGCTAGCGGCAACCTACAATGAGCAGTTCTTC.

In this sample, this clonotype turned up many times. The rearrangement links TRBV7-2 to TRBJ2-1, with unresolved D. V shed 5 bases and J shed 5 bases, with 10 bases lying between them. CDR1 and CDR2 from the germline V gene are SGHTA and FQGNSA. This CDR3 has 13 amino acids. The CDR3 DNA sequence: TGTGCCAGCAGCCTATACGAGAACAATGAGCAGTTCTTC. Its protein product is CASSLYENNEQFF.

The chain joins TRBV6-2 or TRBV6-3 to TRBJ2-1; 7 bases align to TRBD2. Germline V gene sequence: CDR1 MNHEY, CDR2 SVGEGT. This CDR3 is built from 17 residues. The ends lost 0 bases at V and 5 bases at J; junction bases unmatched: 10. The CDR3: CASSYSLRGRGHNEQFF. Written as DNA, the CDR3 is TGTGCCAGCAGTTACTCGTTACGAGGGAGGGGTCACAATGAGCAGTTCTTC.

Ten or more counts support this clonotype. The chain is built from TRBV11-3 and TRBJ2-1; 9 bases line up with TRBD2. Germline V lookup: CDR1 SGHNT, CDR2 YENEEA. The CDR3 is 15 amino acids. V was clipped by 5 bases and J by 7 bases; unmatched bases: 9. The CDR3 protein is CASSQGHSGGNEQFF. The CDR3 nucleotides read TGTGCCAGCAGCCAAGGCCATAGCGGGGGAAATGAGCAGTTCTTC. Full variable domain (rest looked up from reference TRBV11-3 and TRBJ2-1): EAGVVQSPRYKIIEKKQPVAFWCNPISGHNTLYWYLQNLGQGPELLIRYENEEAVDDSQLPKDRFSAERLKGVDSTLKIQPAELGDSAVYLCASSQGHSGGNEQFFGPGTRLTVL.

This clonotype was seen repeatedly, ten times or more. The rearrangement joins TRBV7-2 to TRBJ2-1; no clear D. Looked up from germline, CDR1 is SGHTA and CDR2 is FQGNSA. The CDR3 is 17 residues long. Trimming left V 1 base short and J 0 bases short, with 13 bases between. CDR3 loop: CASSLDARAISYNEQFF. The CDR3, as DNA: TGTGCCAGCAGCTTAGATGCAAGGGCGATCTCCTACAATGAGCAGTTCTTC.

This chain uses TRBV6-2 or TRBV6-3 with TRBJ1-2; 10 bases are shared with TRBD1. Germline V gene sequence: CDR1 MNHEY, CDR2 SVGEGT. The CDR3 spans 16 residues. V was clipped by 6 bases and J by 2 bases; unmatched bases: 9. The CDR3 DNA sequence: TGTGCCAGCAGCCCCACCTCGGGACAGGGGAACTATGGCTACACCTTC. This gives the protein CASSPTSGQGNYGYTF.

In this sample, this clonotype turned up a few times. The chain joins TRBV7-9 to TRBJ2-3; 11 nucleotides line up with TRBD2. The CDR3 is 19 residues long. The germline CDR1 and CDR2 sequences are SEHNR and FQNEAQ (reference sequence). Trimming cost V 5 bases and J 2 bases; bases outside gene matches: 15. CDR3 sequence: CASSPEGLAGGRPTDTQYF. The CDR3 region has the DNA TGTGCCAGCAGCCCAGAGGGGCTAGCGGGGGGCCGTCCCACAGATACGCAGTATTTT.

There are a few counts of this clonotype. The CDR3 DNA follows: TGTGCCAGCAGCCAGGACCTCGGGGGCTATGGCTACACCTTC. Translating it yields CASSQDLGGYGYTF. This chain links TRBV7-9 with TRBJ1-2; the D gene is possibly TRBD1 (5 bases). Germline V CDR1 and CDR2: SEHNR, FQNEAQ (reference sequence). CDR3 size: 14 residues. The V and J ends lost 5 bases and 4 bases respectively, with 14 bases between them.

The genes are TRBV4-2 and TRBJ2-6; no clear D gene. CDR3 size: 17 residues. Germline V gene data show CDR1 as LGHNA and CDR2 as YNFKEQ. Trimming removed 3 bases from V and 1 base from J, with 13 bases in between. The CDR3: CASSQAVWGSGANVLTF. The CDR3 bases are TGTGCCAGCAGCCAGGCCGTCTGGGGATCTGGGGCCAACGTCCTGACTTTC.

This clonotype was counted between two and nine times. The chain joins TRBV6-5 to TRBJ2-1, with TRBD2 matching 9 bases. The CDR3 sequence is 16 residues long. With 6 bases clipped from V and 5 bases from J, the junction kept 11 bases outside the gene matches. Germline CDR1 reads MNHEY; CDR2 reads SVGAGI. Written as DNA, the CDR3 is TGTGCCAGCAGCTTACTCGTAGCGGGGGCGGACAATGAGCAGTTCTTC. Protein product: CASSLLVAGADNEQFF.

Only a few counts were recorded for this clonotype. The V and J genes are TRBV19 and TRBJ2-7; 9 nucleotides match TRBD2. With V trimmed by 10 bases and J by 2 bases, 6 bases remained unmatched. Germline V CDR1 and CDR2: LNHDA, SQIVND (reference sequence). This CDR3 region has 13 residues. CDR3 DNA sequence: TGTGCCACGGACGGCGGGAGGGCCTACGAGCAGTACTTC. It codes for CATDGGRAYEQYF. The full variable domain, in which reference TRBV19 and TRBJ2-7 provide the parts outside the CDR3, is DGGITQSPKYLFRKEGQNVTLSCEQNLNHDAMYWYRQDPGQGLRLIYYSQIVNDFQKGDIAEGYSVSREKKESFPLTVTSAQKNPTAFYLCATDGGRAYEQYFGPGTRLTVT.

This clonotype turned up a few times. The rearrangement joins TRBV6-5 to TRBJ2-3, with 11 bases aligning to TRBD2. The CDR3 totals 15 residues. The V and J ends lost 6 bases and 5 bases, in that order; junction bases with no gene match: 7. Germline lookup yields CDR1 MNHEY and CDR2 SVGAGI. CDR3 residues: CASSPIAGGEDTQYF. DNA of the CDR3: TGTGCCAGCAGCCCAATAGCGGGAGGGGAAGATACGCAGTATTTT.

This rearrangement joins TRBV28 to TRBJ2-6, with D unclear. The CDR3 is made up of 12 amino acids. V lost 10 bases, J lost 1 base, and 5 bases lay in between. Germline CDR1 reads MDHEN; CDR2 reads SYDVKM. The CDR3, as DNA: TGTGCCAACTATTCTGGGGCCAACGTCCTGACTTTC. This gives the protein CANYSGANVLTF.

This clonotype turned up a few times. CDR3 coding DNA: TGTGCCAGCAGTGATGGAAGCGGGAGGTCGGCAGATACGCAGTATTTT. Protein product: CASSDGSGRSADTQYF. The rearrangement uses TRBV2 and TRBJ2-3, with 9 nucleotides matching TRBD2. Germline CDR1 is SNHLY and CDR2 is FYNNEI. The V segment lost 3 bases and the J segment 4 bases; nucleotides outside the gene matches: 8. This CDR3 comprises 16 residues.

The rearrangement joins TRBV19 to TRBJ1-5; no clear D gene. The V gene's germline CDR1 is LNHDA and CDR2 SQIVND (reference sequence). This CDR3 comprises 16 residues. V lost 3 bases and J 2 bases, leaving 14 bases between the germline ends. The DNA of the CDR3 is TGTGCCAGTAGTATGTCGGGGATCGGAGGCAATCAGCCCCAGCATTTT. This encodes CASSMSGIGGNQPQHF.

This clonotype was detected many times. The gene calls are TRBV7-8 and TRBJ2-7; D perhaps matches TRBD1 (5 bases). Germline values: CDR1 SGHVS, CDR2 FQNEAQ. Trimming removed 3 bases at V and 5 bases at J, with 14 bases between. The CDR3 has 14 amino acids. This CDR3 reads CASSFGRDMDEQYF. CDR3 in DNA: TGTGCCAGCAGCTTTGGCAGGGATATGGACGAGCAGTACTTC.

The chain is built from TRBV7-8 and TRBJ2-7; 10 nucleotides agree with TRBD2. V lost 6 bases, J lost 3 bases, and 2 bases stayed unmatched. Germline V gene lookup returns CDR1 SGHVS and CDR2 FQNEAQ. This CDR3 is 13 amino acids long. This chain's CDR3 is CASRSGRDYEQYF. The DNA for the CDR3 is TGTGCCAGCAGGAGCGGGAGGGACTACGAGCAGTACTTC.

The V call is TRBV20-1, the J call TRBJ1-3; 9 nucleotides line up with TRBD1. The CDR3 is made up of 17 amino acids. In germline, CDR1 is DFQATT, CDR2 SNEGSKA (reference sequence). Trimming took 4 bases from V and 2 from J; bases not matched to a gene: 12. In nucleotides, the CDR3 is TGCAGTGCTACAAACAGGGGGCTGGATTCTACTGGAAACACCATATATTTT. It yields the protein CSATNRGLDSTGNTIYF.

The chain is built from TRBV18 and TRBJ2-7, with D possibly matching TRBD2 (5 bases). Looked up from germline, CDR1 is KGHSH and CDR2 is LQKENI. V was shortened by 3 bases and J by 5 bases, with 17 bases between the two germline ends. The CDR3 totals 15 residues. CDR3 sequence: CASSPNADFWDEQYF. CDR3 sequence (DNA): TGTGCCAGCTCACCGAACGCGGACTTTTGGGACGAGCAGTACTTC.

The chain joins TRBV6-2 or TRBV6-3 to TRBJ1-3; D is ambiguous. V was shortened by 4 bases and J by 0 bases, with 7 bases between the two germline ends. The length of the CDR3 is 14 residues. Per the germline V gene, CDR1 is MNHEY and CDR2 is SVGEGT. In DNA form, the CDR3 reads TGTGCCAGCAGTTGGGAGCACTCTGGAAACACCATATATTTT. Amino acids: CASSWEHSGNTIYF.

This clonotype showed up just a few times. This chain links TRBV20-1 with TRBJ2-5; weak D call: TRBD2 (7 bases). This CDR3 region has 15 residues. Deletions cut 3 bases from V and 4 bases from J, with 18 bases between. Germline values: CDR1 DFQATT, CDR2 SNEGSKA (reference sequence). The CDR3 is CSASGGRGVGETQYF. The CDR3 DNA sequence: TGCAGTGCTAGCGGGGGCCGGGGGGTCGGAGAGACCCAGTACTTC.

The rearrangement joins TRBV29-1 to TRBJ2-1; the D is unclear. V dropped 7 bases and J dropped 6 bases, with 13 bases sitting between them. CDR1 is SQVTM, CDR2 ANQGSEA, per germline. The length of the CDR3 is 12 residues. The CDR3 DNA sequence: TGCAGCGCCTGTAAGCTGGGCAATGAGCAGTTCTTC. This sequence encodes CSACKLGNEQFF.

This clonotype was observed at least ten times. The genes are TRBV7-9 and TRBJ1-4; D unresolved. CDR1 and CDR2 (germline): SEHNR, FQNEAQ (reference sequence). V dropped 5 bases and J dropped 8 bases, with 9 bases sitting between them. The CDR3 consists of 12 residues. The CDR3 region has the DNA TGTGCCAGCAGCCCAGGCAGGGAAAAACTGTTTTTT. Protein product: CASSPGREKLFF.

This clonotype was counted a few times. The DNA is omitted, as the CDR3 cannot be located on it reliably, and the CDR3 follows TCRdb's listing. The genes are TRBV29-1 and TRBJ2-7. The CDR3 is made up of 12 amino acids, end residues included. The germline gives CDR1 SQVTM, CDR2 ANQGSEA. The CDR3 region is CSVVVSLHEQYF.

This clonotype was detected many times. The V and J genes are TRBV5-5 and TRBJ2-7; no clear D gene. The CDR3 has 13 amino acids. Germline V CDR1 and CDR2: SGHKS, YYEKEE (reference sequence). Trimming took off 4 bases at V and 2 bases at J, with 10 bases between the two ends. The CDR3: CASSQAPTYEQYF. The CDR3, as DNA: TGTGCCAGCAGCCAGGCGCCGACCTACGAGCAGTACTTC. The complete variable domain, with remaining parts taken from reference TRBV5-5 and TRBJ2-7, reads DAGVTQSPTHLIKTRGQQVTLRCSPISGHKSVSWYQQVLGQGPQFIFQYYEKEERGRGNFPDRFSARQFPNYSSELNVNALLLGDSALYLCASSQAPTYEQYFGPGTRLTVT.

There are many counts of this clonotype. V is TRBV7-9 and J is TRBJ2-7; 8 positions match TRBD1. Germline lookup yields CDR1 SEHNR and CDR2 FQNEAQ (reference sequence). The V segment lost 0 bases and the J segment 3 bases; nucleotides outside the gene matches: 4. The CDR3 has 15 residues. The CDR3 region has the DNA TGTGCCAGCAGCTTAGCGACAGGGGCGATCTACGAGCAGTACTTC. This gives the protein CASSLATGAIYEQYF.